A single sample is the source of the 8 T cell receptor beta chains below, sequenced in a study of vaccination and CD4 T cells after COVID-19. Treatment specified: roughly ten-day PBMC culture with coronavirus spike peptide pools or control peptides (ViraFEST assay). The Oncomine TCR Beta short-read assay sequenced DNA from cultured CD4+ T cells. TCRdb itself ran the PCR reads through MiXCR, one entry per CDR3 protein. The table includes 20,000 to 30,000 distinct CDR3 sequences, around two thirds detected once. Their antigens are not known. This material consisted of CD4+ T cells from blood, cultured in vitro, taken after SARS-CoV-2 vaccination. These receptors were collected from a human donor who received a COVID-19 vaccine.

The rearrangement uses TRBV20-1 and TRBJ2-5; D might be TRBD1 (6 bases). Trimming removed 0 bases from V and 3 bases from J, with 14 bases in between. The CDR3 totals 15 residues. Germline CDR1 reads DFQATT; CDR2 reads SNEGSKA (reference sequence). DNA of the CDR3: TGCAGTGCTAGAGATCCAGGGGCTCCTGAAGAGACCCAGTACTTC. Translated: CSARDPGAPEETQYF.

The chain recombines TRBV9 with TRBJ2-5; 9 nucleotides agree with TRBD2. This CDR3 has 15 residues. Trimming removed 0 bases from V and 7 bases from J; junction bases left unmatched: 7. Germline-derived CDR1 and CDR2 are SGDLS and YYNGEE. CDR3 DNA sequence: TGTGCCAGCAGCGTAGGACTAGCGGAACTTGGGACCCAGTACTTC. Translating it yields CASSVGLAELGTQYF.

The V gene is TRBV5-6, the J gene TRBJ2-3; 11 positions match TRBD2. The V and J ends lost 3 bases and 5 bases, in that order; junction bases with no gene match: 8. CDR3 length equals 16 residues. The V gene's germline CDR1 is SGHDT and CDR2 YYEEEE. Written as DNA, the CDR3 is TGTGCCAGCAGCTCCTTAGCGGGGGGGAGCTTAGATACGCAGTATTTT. Translating it yields CASSSLAGGSLDTQYF.

The J gene is TRBJ2-3, the V gene TRBV20-1; 8 positions match TRBD2. Losses at the gene ends were 1 base for V and 3 bases for J; bases not matched to a gene: 3. This CDR3 contains 14 residues. Germline assignment: CDR1 DFQATT and CDR2 SNEGSKA (reference sequence). As DNA, the CDR3 is TGCAGTGCTAGAGCGGGGGGGCGGACAGATACGCAGTATTTT. Its translation: CSARAGGRTDTQYF.

This clonotype turned up a few times. The V call is TRBV6-1, the J call TRBJ2-6, with D possibly being TRBD1 (6 bases). This CDR3 spans 15 amino acids. In germline, CDR1 is MNHNS, CDR2 SASEGT. V dropped 3 bases and J dropped 4 bases, with 10 bases sitting between them. CDR3 amino acids: CASSDEGTGANVLTF. The CDR3 nucleotides read TGTGCCAGCAGTGATGAGGGGACAGGGGCCAACGTCCTGACTTTC.

Only one count was recorded for this clonotype. V is TRBV6-4 and J is TRBJ2-5; D might be TRBD1 (5 bases). Trimming removed 6 bases at V and 7 bases at J, with 12 bases between. There are 12 residues in the CDR3. Germline V gene data show CDR1 as MRHNA and CDR2 as SNTAGT. The CDR3 DNA reads as TGTGCCAGCAGAACAGGTCCCGGGACCCAGTACTTC. Protein product: CASRTGPGTQYF.

The genes are TRBV6-2 or TRBV6-3 and TRBJ2-7; the D is unclear. The CDR3 is 11 residues long. Trimming shortened V by 2 bases and J by 4 bases, and 3 bases separated the two germline ends. Germline V gene sequence: CDR1 MNHEY, CDR2 SVGEGT. The CDR3 is CASSYLYEQYF. CDR3 nucleotide sequence: TGTGCCAGCAGTTACCTGTACGAGCAGTACTTC.

This clonotype showed up just a few times. This chain connects TRBV15 to TRBJ1-2, with 7 bases fitting TRBD1. The CDR3 has 13 amino acids. The J segment lost 7 bases and the V segment lost 0 bases, leaving 2 bases of the junction unmatched. Germline loops: CDR1 LNHNV, CDR2 YYDKDF (reference sequence). In DNA, the CDR3 is TGTGCCACCAGCAGAGACAGGGGGTTTGGCTACACCTTC. This encodes CATSRDRGFGYTF.